The 18 T cell receptor beta chains below were found in one sample sequenced in a study of T cell responses to AZD1222 COVID-19 vaccine. Assay: immunoSEQ multiplex PCR; the TCRdb copy retains only in-frame clones and omits some. The sample includes about 160,000 clones, more than 70% of them seen just once. The material was peripheral blood, obtained on day 0 of AZD1222 vaccination. The receptor set was obtained from an adult in good health.

V usage is TRBV6-2 or TRBV6-3 and J usage is TRBJ1-6; D gene uncertain. CDR3 length: 15 residues. Trimming took off 0 bases at V and 7 bases at J, with 10 bases between the two ends. Germline values: CDR1 MNHEY, CDR2 SVGEGT. The CDR3 DNA is TGTGCCAGCAGTTACTCTAAGAAAAACAATTCACCCCTCCACTTT. Protein: CASSYSKKNNSPLHF.

This clone was observed once. CDR3 in DNA: TGCGCCAGCAGCCACCCAACAGATACGCAGTATTTT. Protein product: CASSHPTDTQYF. This chain links TRBV4-1 with TRBJ2-3; D unclear. V dropped 3 bases and J dropped 3 bases, with 4 bases sitting between them. CDR3 size: 12 residues. Germline V gives CDR1 MGHRA, CDR2 YSYEKL.

A note on this clone: This CDR3 is also generated by other DNA sequences in the sample. The V gene is TRBV6-5, the J gene TRBJ1-1; TRBD1 is a possible D gene (6 bases). V lost 0 bases to trimming and J lost 5 bases, with 13 bases between them. The CDR3 extends over 15 amino acids. Per germline, CDR1 MNHEY and CDR2 SVGAGI. CDR3 region: CASSYSGGVDTEAFF. The CDR3 DNA follows: TGTGCCAGCAGTTACTCGGGGGGCGTTGATACTGAAGCTTTCTTT.

The chain couples TRBV19 to TRBJ1-5, with D tentatively TRBD1 (5 bases). The CDR3 loop spans 17 amino acids. The V end was cut by 1 base, the J end by 0 bases, with 13 bases between. Germline V gene lookup returns CDR1 LNHDA and CDR2 SQIVND (reference sequence). CDR3 sequence reads: CASSIGITGYSNQPQHF. DNA of the CDR3: TGTGCCAGTAGTATAGGGATTACAGGTTATAGCAATCAGCCCCAGCATTTT.

The chain uses TRBV6-2 or TRBV6-3 and TRBJ2-2; no reliable D call. CDR1 and CDR2 from the germline V gene are MNHEY and SVGEGT. The CDR3 totals 13 residues. V lost 6 bases to trimming and J lost 2 bases, with 7 bases between them. CDR3 coding DNA: TGTGCCAGCAGCCCTCACAACACCGGGGAGCTGTTTTTT. This sequence encodes CASSPHNTGELFF.

This rearrangement joins TRBV2 to TRBJ2-4, with TRBD1 matching over 11 bases. In germline, CDR1 is SNHLY, CDR2 FYNNEI. This CDR3 has 15 residues. V trimming: 4 bases; J trimming: 8 bases; junction bases outside the gene matches: 7. CDR3 sequence: CASSARGQGVDIQYF. DNA for the CDR3: TGTGCCAGCAGTGCGAGGGGACAGGGGGTCGACATTCAGTACTTC.

The CDR3 loop is CASSSYHTDTQYF. The DNA for the CDR3 is TGTGCCAGCAGTTCCTACCACACAGATACGCAGTATTTT. This chain uses TRBV6-2 or TRBV6-3 with TRBJ2-3; D gene ambiguous. The CDR3 totals 13 residues. Germline lookup yields CDR1 MNHEY and CDR2 SVGEGT. The V gene lost 4 bases and the J gene lost 2 bases, with 7 bases spanning the gap.

The rearrangement uses TRBV27 and TRBJ2-1; tentative D call: TRBD2 (5 bases). CDR1 and CDR2 (germline): MNHEY, SMNVEV (reference sequence). V dropped 0 bases and J dropped 6 bases, with 15 bases sitting between them. The CDR3 has 16 residues. The CDR3 loop reads CASSLSRANSRNEQFF. The CDR3 nucleotides are TGTGCCAGCAGTTTATCGCGGGCCAACTCACGCAATGAGCAGTTCTTC.

The chain combines TRBV28 with TRBJ1-2; TRBD1 aligns across 9 bases. The CDR3 totals 15 residues. The trim removed 4 bases at V and 4 bases at J, leaving 7 bases unmatched. From germline, CDR1 is MDHEN and CDR2 SYDVKM. The CDR3 loop is CASSSTGTGSYGYTF. The DNA of the CDR3 is TGTGCCAGCAGTTCGACCGGGACAGGGAGCTATGGCTACACCTTC.

This chain uses TRBV19 with TRBJ1-1, with 7 bases fitting TRBD1. The CDR3 totals 14 residues. Looked up from germline, CDR1 is LNHDA and CDR2 is SQIVND (reference sequence). The trim removed 7 bases at V and 1 base at J, leaving 6 bases unmatched. This CDR3 reads CASTPGQPNTEAFF. The CDR3 DNA follows: TGTGCCAGTACCCCGGGACAGCCGAACACTGAAGCTTTCTTT.

The rearrangement links TRBV11-2 to TRBJ2-5, with 9 bases aligning to TRBD2. Germline lookup yields CDR1 SGHAT and CDR2 FQNNGV. J lost 4 bases, V lost 0 bases, and 18 bases had no gene match. CDR3 length equals 20 residues. This chain's CDR3 is CASSLEGPPWAGGQGETQYF. The CDR3 DNA follows: TGTGCCAGCAGCTTAGAAGGCCCACCGTGGGCGGGGGGGCAAGGAGAGACCCAGTACTTC.

The chain is built from TRBV14 and TRBJ1-2, with 9 bases fitting TRBD1. CDR3 length equals 13 residues. Germline V gene sequence: CDR1 SGHDN, CDR2 FVKESK. Trimming at V came to 4 bases and at J to 8 bases, leaving 5 bases not matched to a gene. CDR3 in DNA: TGTGCCAGCAGCCTAAGACAGGGGGAAGGCTACACCTTC. Its protein is CASSLRQGEGYTF. Supplemented by reference TRBV14 and TRBJ1-2, the full variable domain reads EAGVTQFPSHSVIEKGQTVTLRCDPISGHDNLYWYRRVMGKEIKFLLHFVKESKQDESGMPNNRFLAERTGGTYSTLKVQPAELEDSGVYFCASSLRQGEGYTFGSGTRLTVV.

V gene TRBV19 combines with J gene TRBJ1-1, with D perhaps matching TRBD1 (5 bases). Germline V gene data show CDR1 as LNHDA and CDR2 as SQIVND (reference sequence). The length of the CDR3 is 15 residues. V lost 4 bases, J lost 4 bases, and 16 bases lay in between. CDR3 DNA sequence: TGTGCCAGTAGTACTCACAGGAGTGGGGGCACTGAAGCTTTCTTT. Translating it yields CASSTHRSGGTEAFF.

J is TRBJ1-1 and V is TRBV28, with no clear D. Per the germline V gene, CDR1 is MDHEN and CDR2 is SYDVKM. The CDR3 runs 13 residues. V shed 1 base and J shed 1 base, with 4 bases lying between them. The CDR3 region has the DNA TGTGCCAGCAGTTTATCCTGGAACACTGAAGCTTTCTTT. This codes for CASSLSWNTEAFF.

A single count supports this clone. V usage is TRBV11-2 and J usage is TRBJ1-2; perhaps TRBD1 as D (5 bases). V lost 1 base, J lost 4 bases, and 7 bases lay in between. This CDR3 is 13 amino acids long. Germline V gene lookup returns CDR1 SGHAT and CDR2 FQNNGV. CDR3 region: CASSLAGGYGYTF. CDR3 DNA sequence: TGTGCCAGCAGCTTAGCGGGGGGCTATGGCTACACCTTC.

The chain is built from TRBV7-2 and TRBJ2-4; 9 positions agree with TRBD1. This CDR3 comprises 13 residues. The ends lost 4 bases at V and 9 bases at J; junction bases unmatched: 4. Germline CDR1 and CDR2: SGHTA and FQGNSA. CDR3 sequence reads: CASSSTGGRIQYF. The CDR3 bases are TGTGCCAGCAGCTCAACAGGGGGCCGCATTCAGTACTTC.

The chain carries TRBV6-4 and TRBJ1-5; D gene ambiguous. Looked up from germline, CDR1 is MRHNA and CDR2 is SNTAGT. Trimming pared 11 bases from V and 2 bases from J, leaving 16 bases between. The CDR3 extends over 14 amino acids. CDR3 loop: CAASGSLGNQPQHF. The CDR3 coding sequence is TGTGCCGCCTCAGGCAGTTTGGGCAATCAGCCCCAGCATTTT.

The chain links TRBV19 to TRBJ1-1; 8 bases line up with TRBD1. CDR3 size: 15 residues. Germline loops: CDR1 LNHDA, CDR2 SQIVND (reference sequence). Germline trimming cut 5 bases from V and 3 bases from J; bases unmatched to any gene: 8. For the CDR3, the DNA is TGTGCCAGTAGTGGTCGTCCGACAGGGGACACTGAAGCTTTCTTT. Protein: CASSGRPTGDTEAFF.